This note documents a single T cell receptor (beta chain) sequence. The same CDR3 is also encoded by other DNA sequences in this sample. This specimen belongs to a study of blood T cell repertoires in COVID-19. On the study more broadly: PBMCs, B-cell-depleted T cells, or T cells provided the cDNA or gDNA that made up the material.

Per the study methods: Counts of nucleated cells, estimated from reference gene primer amplification, were obtained. The table came from immunoSEQ multiplex PCR; TCRdb's copy has only in-frame clones and leaves some out. V, J and clone size were drawn from that table, and D and trimming were deduced from the DNA. Of about 340,000 clones listed, around 82% are singletons. Germline V lookup: CDR1 SGDLS, CDR2 YYNGEE. CDR3 size: 15 residues. The V end lost 2 bases, the J end lost 3 bases, and 13 bases lay between the germline ends. The chain has TRBV9 and TRBJ2-3; TRBD1 is a possible D gene (6 bases). Sequencing was performed on peripheral blood. This sequence was found in a man aged 25-40 years with active or convalescent COVID-19. The CDR3 region has the DNA TGTGCCAGCAGCGTGGGGGCCGGTGGAACAGATACGCAGTATTTT. Translating gives CASSVGAGGTDTQYF.